The T cell receptor beta chain under discussion was sequenced for a study of T cell responses to AZD1222 COVID-19 vaccine. The protocol was immunoSEQ multiplex PCR, while the TCRdb copy is restricted to in-frame clones and leaves out a portion. Of about 120,000 clones in the sample, about 90% were seen once. CDR3 length equals 12 residues. The V and J ends lost 8 bases and 4 bases respectively, with 11 bases between them. Per germline, CDR1 SNHLY and CDR2 FYNNEI. The clonotype was recovered from an adult in good health. The sample here was peripheral blood, taken on day 0 of AZD1222 vaccination. The chain carries TRBV2 and TRBJ1-2; the D is unclear. The CDR3 is CASYKPSYGYTF. CDR3 bases: TGTGCCAGCTATAAGCCAAGCTATGGCTACACCTTC.